This T cell receptor beta chain was sequenced in a study of cytomegalovirus exposure and HLA in healthy donors. Clones were read by immunoSEQ multiplex PCR, and TCRdb kept only the in-frame ones, dropping some. The data hold approximately 71,000 clones, with over 80% observed a single time. The V end lost 2 bases, the J end lost 0 bases, and 12 bases lay between the germline ends. From germline, CDR1 is KGHSH and CDR2 LQKENI. This CDR3 region has 16 residues. Concerning this clone: Its target is not known.

Study-wide results and limits: The authors enumerated 180 or so TCR beta chains as linked to cytomegalovirus. Cytomegalovirus status was reportedly diagnosed by the classifier with high specificity and sensitivity. Subsequent analysis found a tendency for first-cohort TCR clusters to co-occur within the 110 or so validation repertoires.

The donors were in the roughly 110-subject validation cohort, distinct from the roughly 700-subject first cohort. The sequencing sample was made of PBMCs. The chain couples TRBV18 to TRBJ2-3; possible D gene TRBD1, 5 bases. The sequence derives from a man between 18 and 35 years old in good health and CMV-seronegative. CDR3 amino acids: CASSPSTTVSTDTQYF. The CDR3 DNA reads as TGTGCCAGCTCACCATCTACGACAGTGAGCACAGATACGCAGTATTTT.